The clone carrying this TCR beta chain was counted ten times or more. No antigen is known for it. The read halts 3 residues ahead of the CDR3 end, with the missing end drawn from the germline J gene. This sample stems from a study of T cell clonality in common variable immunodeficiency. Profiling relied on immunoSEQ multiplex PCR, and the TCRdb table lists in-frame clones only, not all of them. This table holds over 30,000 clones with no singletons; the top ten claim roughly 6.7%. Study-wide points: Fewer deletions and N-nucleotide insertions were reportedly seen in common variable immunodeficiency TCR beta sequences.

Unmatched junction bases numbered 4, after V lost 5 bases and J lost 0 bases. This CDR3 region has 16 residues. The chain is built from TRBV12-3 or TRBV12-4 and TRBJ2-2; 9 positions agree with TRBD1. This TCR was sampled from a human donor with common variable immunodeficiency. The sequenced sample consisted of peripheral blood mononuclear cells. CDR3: CASSNRDRANTGELFF. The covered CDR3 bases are TGTGCCAGCAGTAACCGGGACAGGGCGAACACCGGGGAG.